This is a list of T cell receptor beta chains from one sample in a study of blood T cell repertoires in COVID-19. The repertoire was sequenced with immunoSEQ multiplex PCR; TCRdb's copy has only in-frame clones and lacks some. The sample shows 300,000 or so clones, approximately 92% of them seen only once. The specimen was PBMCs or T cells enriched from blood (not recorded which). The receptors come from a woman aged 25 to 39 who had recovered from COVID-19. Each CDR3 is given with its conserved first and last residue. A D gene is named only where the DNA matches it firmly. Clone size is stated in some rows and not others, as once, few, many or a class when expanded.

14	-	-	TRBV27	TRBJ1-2	CASSLGPQGWGYTF	TGTGCCAGCAGTTTGGGCCCACAGGGTTGGGGCTACACCTTC
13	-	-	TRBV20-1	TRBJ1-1	CSASTSGGTEAFF	TGCAGTGCTAGTACCTCGGGAGGTACTGAAGCTTTCTTT
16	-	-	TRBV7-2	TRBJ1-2	CASSLDIYATNYGYTF	TGTGCCAGCAGCTTAGACATTTACGCAACTAACTATGGCTACACCTTC
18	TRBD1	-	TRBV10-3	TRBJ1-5	CATGDRDRGIGKNQPQHF	TGTGCCACAGGAGACAGGGACAGGGGGATAGGAAAGAATCAGCCCCAGCATTTT
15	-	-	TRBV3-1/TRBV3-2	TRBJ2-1	CASSQAAGPGNEQFF	TGTGCCAGCAGCCAGGCCGCGGGACCCGGTAATGAGCAGTTCTTC
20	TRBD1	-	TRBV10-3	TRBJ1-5	CAISNPLGQGRRNSNQPQHF	TGTGCCATCAGTAACCCCCTGGGACAGGGGCGCCGGAATAGCAATCAGCCCCAGCATTTT
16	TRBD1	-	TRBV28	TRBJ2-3	CASSPVGTGTTDTQYF	TGTGCCAGCAGTCCTGTTGGGACAGGGACCACAGATACGCAGTATTTT
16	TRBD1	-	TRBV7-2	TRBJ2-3	CASSQGQGTYTDTQYF	TGTGCCAGCAGCCAAGGACAGGGGACCTACACAGATACGCAGTATTTT
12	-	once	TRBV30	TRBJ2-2	CAWSWGPGELFF	TGTGCCTGGAGTTGGGGGCCCGGGGAGCTGTTTTTT
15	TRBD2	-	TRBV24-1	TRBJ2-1	CATSDTRGGWSEQFF	TGTGCCACCAGTGATACCCGGGGGGGATGGAGTGAGCAGTTCTTC
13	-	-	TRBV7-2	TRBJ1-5	CASSREAVLPQHF	TGTGCCAGCAGTAGGGAGGCGGTCCTCCCCCAGCATTTT
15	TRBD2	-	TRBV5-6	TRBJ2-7	CASSDGLADYLEQYF	TGTGCCAGCAGCGATGGACTAGCGGACTATTTGGAGCAGTACTTC
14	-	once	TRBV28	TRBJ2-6	CASKQGAGANVLTF	TGTGCCAGCAAACAGGGTGCTGGGGCCAACGTCCTGACTTTC
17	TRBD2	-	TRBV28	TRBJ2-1	CASSPLGLAGVYNEQFF	TGTGCCAGCAGTCCTCTCGGACTAGCGGGAGTATACAATGAGCAGTTCTTC
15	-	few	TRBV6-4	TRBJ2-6	CASSDDSSGANVLTF	TGTGCCAGCAGTGACGACAGCTCTGGGGCCAACGTCCTGACTTTC
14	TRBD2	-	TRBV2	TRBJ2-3	CASRGTSATDTQYF	TGTGCCAGCAGGGGGACTAGCGCTACAGATACGCAGTATTTT
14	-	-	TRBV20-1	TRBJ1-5	CSAGDNLSNQPQHF	TGCAGTGCTGGTGACAACCTATCTAATCAGCCCCAGCATTTT
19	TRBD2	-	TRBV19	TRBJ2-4	CASSLTSGRVGRAKNIQYF	TGTGCCAGTAGTCTGACTAGCGGAAGAGTGGGTCGTGCCAAAAACATTCAGTACTTC
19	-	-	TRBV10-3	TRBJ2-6	CAISELGESGRSGANVLTF	TGTGCCATCAGTGAATTAGGGGAATCGGGTAGGTCTGGGGCCAACGTCCTGACTTTC
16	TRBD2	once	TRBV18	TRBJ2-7	CASSLGTSGGGYEQYF	TGTGCCAGCTCACTAGGGACTAGCGGGGGAGGCTACGAGCAGTACTTC
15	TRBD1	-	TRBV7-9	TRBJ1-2	CASSLEPGTEYGYTF	TGTGCCAGCAGCTTAGAACCCGGGACAGAATATGGCTACACCTTC
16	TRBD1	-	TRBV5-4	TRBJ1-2	CASSSRQGKANYGYTF	TGTGCCAGCAGCTCGCGACAGGGCAAAGCTAACTATGGCTACACCTTC
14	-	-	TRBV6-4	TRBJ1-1	CASSPGHLNTEAFF	TGTGCCAGCAGTCCGGGACATTTGAACACTGAAGCTTTCTTT
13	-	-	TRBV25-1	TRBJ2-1	CASSEFGLNEQFF	TGTGCCAGCAGTGAATTCGGTCTCAATGAGCAGTTCTTC
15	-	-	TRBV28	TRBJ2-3	CASSPRSFRTDTQYF	TGTGCCAGCAGTCCCCGTTCTTTCCGCACAGATACGCAGTATTTT
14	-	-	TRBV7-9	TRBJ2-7	CASTLDSDLYEQYF	TGTGCCAGCACCCTGGACAGCGATCTTTACGAGCAGTACTTC
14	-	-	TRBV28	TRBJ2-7	CASSPRDGGYEQYF	TGTGCCAGCAGTCCTAGGGACGGGGGATACGAGCAGTACTTC
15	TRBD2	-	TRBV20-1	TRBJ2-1	CSASRMTSGRDEQFF	TGCAGTGCTAGTCGGATGACTAGCGGGAGGGATGAGCAGTTCTTC
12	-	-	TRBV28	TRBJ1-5	CASSPHLQPQHF	TGTGCCAGCAGCCCACATCTTCAGCCCCAGCATTTT
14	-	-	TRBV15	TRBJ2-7	CATSRDRAAAEQYF	TGTGCCACCAGCAGAGATAGAGCCGCCGCGGAGCAGTACTTC
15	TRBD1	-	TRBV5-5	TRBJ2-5	CASSLVPGGLETQYF	TGTGCCAGCAGCTTGGTCCCAGGGGGCTTGGAGACCCAGTACTTC
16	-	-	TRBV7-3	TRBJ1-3	CASSLTESSLRNTIYF	TGTGCCAGCAGCTTAACGGAGTCCAGCCTCCGAAACACCATATATTTT
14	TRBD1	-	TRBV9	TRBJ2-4	CASSTDRGPNIQYF	TGTGCCAGCAGCACTGACAGGGGGCCAAACATTCAGTACTTC
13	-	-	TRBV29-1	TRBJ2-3	CSFDLTPGDTQYF	TGCAGCTTTGATTTAACCCCGGGGGATACGCAGTATTTT
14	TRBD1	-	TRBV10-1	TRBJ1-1	CASSVYTGGTEAFF	TGCGCCAGCAGTGTTTACACAGGGGGCACTGAAGCTTTCTTT
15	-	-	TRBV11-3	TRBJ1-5	CASSLRGTFDQPQHF	TGTGCCAGCAGCTTAAGAGGGACTTTCGATCAGCCCCAGCATTTT
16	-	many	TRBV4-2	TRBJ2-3	CASSQGIAVDTDTQYF	TGTGCCAGCAGCCAAGGAATAGCGGTTGACACAGATACGCAGTATTTT
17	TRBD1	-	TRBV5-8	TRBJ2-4	CASSFEGQGAKYNIQYF	TGTGCCAGCAGCTTCGAAGGACAGGGGGCGAAATATAACATTCAGTACTTC
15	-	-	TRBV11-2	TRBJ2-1	CASSLGPAVNNEQFF	TGTGCCAGCAGCTTAGGACCAGCGGTCAACAATGAGCAGTTCTTC
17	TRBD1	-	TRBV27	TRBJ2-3	CASSSRTGGPSTDTQYF	TGTGCCAGCAGTTCGCGGACAGGGGGCCCGAGCACAGATACGCAGTATTTT
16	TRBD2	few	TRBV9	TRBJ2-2	CASSVNLAGGTGELFF	TGTGCCAGCAGCGTAAATCTAGCGGGAGGAACCGGGGAGCTGTTTTTT
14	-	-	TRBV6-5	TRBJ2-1	CASSYSVGHFEQFF	TGTGCCAGCAGTTACTCGGTGGGACATTTTGAGCAGTTCTTC
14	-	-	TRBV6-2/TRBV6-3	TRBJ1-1	CASSYGGKNTEAFF	TGTGCCAGCAGTTACGGCGGAAAGAACACTGAAGCTTTCTTT
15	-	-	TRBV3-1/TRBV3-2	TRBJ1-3	CASSPTRENGNTIYF	TGTGCCAGCAGCCCCACCCGGGAGAATGGAAACACCATATATTTT
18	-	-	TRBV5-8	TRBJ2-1	CASSLRGRDSQIYNEQFF	TGTGCCAGCAGCCTGAGGGGCAGGGACTCCCAAATATACAATGAGCAGTTCTTC
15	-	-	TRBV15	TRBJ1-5	CATSRDITDYQPQHF	TGTGCCACCAGCAGAGATATCACAGATTATCAGCCCCAGCATTTT
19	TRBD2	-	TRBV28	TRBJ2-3	CASSLVGLAGTSSTDTQYF	TGTGCCAGCAGTTTAGTTGGCCTAGCGGGAACTTCTAGTACAGATACGCAGTATTTT
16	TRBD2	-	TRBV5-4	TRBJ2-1	CASSLAAGLANNEQFF	TGTGCCAGCAGCTTGGCCGCAGGACTAGCGAACAATGAGCAGTTCTTC
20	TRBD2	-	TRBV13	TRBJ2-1	CASSFRRGLAGGRRGNEQFF	TGTGCCAGCAGCTTCCGACGAGGACTAGCGGGAGGAAGGAGGGGCAATGAGCAGTTCTTC
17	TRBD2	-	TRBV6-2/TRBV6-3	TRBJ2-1	CASSPIAGAISYNEQFF	TGTGCCAGCAGTCCGATAGCGGGAGCTATCTCCTACAATGAGCAGTTCTTC
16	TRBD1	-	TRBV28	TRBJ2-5	CASSPGTGLSQETQYF	TGTGCCAGCAGTCCGGGGACAGGGTTGTCCCAAGAGACCCAGTACTTC
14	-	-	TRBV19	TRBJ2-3	CASMGGQGTDTQYF	TGTGCCAGTATGGGGGGGCAGGGGACAGATACGCAGTATTTT
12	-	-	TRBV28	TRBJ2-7	CASKTEFYEQYF	TGTGCCAGCAAGACAGAGTTCTACGAGCAGTACTTC
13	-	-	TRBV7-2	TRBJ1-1	CASSSRRTEKAFF	TGTGCCAGCAGCTCGAGGAGGACAGAAAAAGCTTTCTTT
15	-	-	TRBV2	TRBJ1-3	CASSEIQLSGNTIYF	TGTGCCAGCAGTGAAATACAGCTCTCTGGAAACACCATATATTTT
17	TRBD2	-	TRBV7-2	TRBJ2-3	CASSSDVAGGRFDTQYF	TGTGCCAGCAGCTCAGATGTAGCGGGAGGGCGGTTCGATACGCAGTATTTT
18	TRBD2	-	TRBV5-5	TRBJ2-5	CASSKEELTPRREETQYF	TGTGCCAGCAGCAAAGAGGAATTGACCCCCCGGCGGGAGGAGACCCAGTACTTC
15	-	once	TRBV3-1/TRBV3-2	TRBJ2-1	CASSQVLGSYNEQFF	TGTGCCAGCAGCCAAGTACTAGGGTCCTACAATGAGCAGTTCTTC
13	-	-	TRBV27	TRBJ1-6	CASSRSYNSPLHF	TGTGCCAGCTCCAGGTCCTATAATTCACCCCTCCACTTT
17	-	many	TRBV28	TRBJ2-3	CASSLFGLASGTDTQYF	TGTGCCAGCAGCCTTTTTGGCTTAGCCTCGGGCACAGATACGCAGTATTTT